Listed below are T cell receptor beta chains from one sample, sequenced in a study of T cells in Graves' hyperthyroidism and ophthalmopathy. TCRdb fed the multiplex PCR reads into MiXCR, producing one record per CDR3 protein. The table has nearly 600,000 distinct CDR3 sequences, approximately 13% seen once. The sample consisted of blood. All receptors derive from a woman between 25 and 40 years old with Graves' hyperthyroidism that later progressed to Graves' ophthalmopathy. Both conserved end residues are part of each CDR3. D genes are given only for firm matches. Expanded clones get a size class; other rows say once, few or many, or leave the size out.

d_call j_call v_call clone_size cdr3_nt cdr3_aa
NA TRBJ2-7 TRBV2 NA TGTGCCAGCACCGAGGGTCTCCCAGGGTTCTACGAGCAGTACTTC CASTEGLPGFYEQYF
TRBD2 TRBJ2-7 TRBV18 NA TGTGCCAGCTCACCCCGGGAGTTCGGGACTAGCGGCTACGAGCAGTACTTC CASSPREFGTSGYEQYF
TRBD1 TRBJ1-1 TRBV7-2 few TGTGCCAGCAGATCGGACAGGTATACTGAAGCTTTCTTT CASRSDRYTEAFF
NA TRBJ2-2 TRBV6-2/TRBV6-3 few TGTGCCGGCTCTCCAGGGGGGGGCACCGGGGAGCTGTTTTTT CAGSPGGGTGELFF
TRBD2 TRBJ2-5 TRBV7-9 many TGTGCCAGCAGCTTAATGGGACTAGCGGGAGCTTCCCAGTACTTC CASSLMGLAGASQYF
NA TRBJ2-3 TRBV29-1 many TGCAGCGTTGCGAGAACTAGCTCTAGCACAGATACGCAGTATTTT CSVARTSSSTDTQYF
TRBD1 TRBJ1-1 TRBV12-3/TRBV12-4 many TGTGCCAGCAGTGGGACAGGGATTCTTGGCACTGAAGCTTTCTTT CASSGTGILGTEAFF
NA TRBJ1-5 TRBV27 many TGTGCCAGCAGTTTTTCGAAAAATAGCAATCAGCCCCAGCATTTT CASSFSKNSNQPQHF
NA TRBJ2-7 TRBV11-1 many TGTGCCAGCAGCTTTATAGGGGGAATTACAGGCGATCCAATCGAGCAGTACTTC CASSFIGGITGDPIEQYF
TRBD1 TRBJ2-2 TRBV10-2 NA TGCGCCAGCAGGGGGGAAGGGACAGGGGTAAACACCGGGGAGCTGTTTTTT CASRGEGTGVNTGELFF
NA TRBJ2-7 TRBV11-3 many TGTGCCAGCAGCTTAGTCAGGGCGGGAGAGCAGTACTTC CASSLVRAGEQYF
NA TRBJ2-1 TRBV19 NA TGTGCCAGTAGTATCGCCCTGGACAATGAGCAGTTCTTC CASSIALDNEQFF
TRBD2 TRBJ2-2 TRBV2 NA TGTGCCAGCAGTGCCGGGACTAGCGGGACGAACACCGGGGAGCTGTTTTTT CASSAGTSGTNTGELFF
NA TRBJ1-1 TRBV6-1 many TGTGCCAGCAGTGACTTCCATTGGGGAACGAACACTGAAGCTTTCTTT CASSDFHWGTNTEAFF
NA TRBJ1-1 TRBV7-9 few TGTGCCAGCAGCTCGAAGACAGGAACTGAAGCTTTCTTT CASSSKTGTEAFF
NA TRBJ2-5 TRBV7-9 many TGTGCCAGCAGCTCACAGGGACAAGAGACCCAGTACTTC CASSSQGQETQYF
NA TRBJ2-5 TRBV28 many TGTGCCAGCAGTCTGGGACGGTGGGGGGAGACCCAGTACTTC CASSLGRWGETQYF
NA TRBJ1-5 TRBV25-1 NA TGTGCCAGCAGTGAGGGGCAGACTGGCAATCAGCCCCAGCATTTT CASSEGQTGNQPQHF
TRBD1 TRBJ2-5 TRBV19 NA TGTGCCAGTACCTCCTTGGGGGACAGAGAGACCCAGTACTTC CASTSLGDRETQYF
NA TRBJ1-1 TRBV19 few TGTGCCTGTCAAACGGGGGCACAAGGCAGGAACACTGAAGCTTTCTTT CACQTGAQGRNTEAFF
NA TRBJ2-2 TRBV9 NA NA CASSDLVQRIGSTPGSCFF
NA TRBJ1-4 TRBV19 few TGTGGAGCAGGCAGTTTTCATGAAAAACTGTTTTTT CGAGSFHEKLFF
NA TRBJ1-1 TRBV3-1 many TGTGCCAGCAGCCTAGGCAGGGCGACTGAAGCTTTCTTT CASSLGRATEAFF
TRBD2 TRBJ2-3 TRBV14 many TGTGCCAGCAGCCGACTAGCGGGAGGTGGTGATACGCAGTATTTT CASSRLAGGGDTQYF
NA TRBJ1-2 TRBV9 few TGTGCCAGCAGCCCTTGGGAGGACTATGGCTACACCTTC CASSPWEDYGYTF
NA TRBJ2-1 TRBV20-1 few TGCAGTGCCCCGGCCGGAGGGGGGGAGGGTGAGCAGTTCTTC CSAPAGGGEGEQFF
NA TRBJ2-1 TRBV19 many TGTGCCAGTAGTATAACAGACTACAATGAGCAGTTCTTC CASSITDYNEQFF
NA TRBJ2-5 TRBV20-1 many TGCAGTGCTAGAGGAACAGGACAGCAAGAGACCCAGTACTTC CSARGTGQQETQYF
TRBD2 TRBJ2-7 TRBV5-1 NA TGCGCCAGCAGCACCACCGGGACTAGCGGGAGGGCCGGCGCTAGGGACGAGCAGTACTTC CASSTTGTSGRAGARDEQYF
TRBD2 TRBJ2-2 TRBV6-1 once TGTGCCAGCAGTGGACTAGCGGGAGGAGTGTTTTTT CASSGLAGGVFF
TRBD1 TRBJ2-7 TRBV6-1 NA TGTGCCAGCAGTCCTATACCCGGACAGGGGAACTACGAGCAGTACTTC CASSPIPGQGNYEQYF
TRBD1 TRBJ2-4 TRBV28 NA TGTGCCAGCAGTGAGGACAGGCTCCCCAAAAACATTCAGTACTTC CASSEDRLPKNIQYF
NA TRBJ2-3 TRBV20-1 NA TGCAGTGCTGGGATGGGGGAAGGGGACACAGATACGCAGTATTTT CSAGMGEGDTDTQYF
TRBD1 TRBJ2-2 TRBV7-2 many TGTGCCAGCAGCCTCGACAGGGTAAACACCGGGGAGCTGTTTTTT CASSLDRVNTGELFF
TRBD1 TRBJ2-7 TRBV19 few TGTGCCAGTAGTAAGGACAGGGGCTCCTACGAGCAGTACTTC CASSKDRGSYEQYF
TRBD1 TRBJ2-2 TRBV11-3 NA TGTGCCAGCAGCCCGGGACAGGGAAGCGCCGGGGAGCTGTTTTTT CASSPGQGSAGELFF
TRBD2 TRBJ2-7 TRBV6-1 many TGTGCCAGCAGCCCCGCGGGGGGCACCACTTACGAGCAGTACTTC CASSPAGGTTYEQYF
NA TRBJ1-1 TRBV7-9 few TGTGCCAGCAGCTTAGGAGCTACGTCCACTGAAGCTTTCTTT CASSLGATSTEAFF
NA TRBJ2-5 TRBV24-1 many TGTGCCACCGCGCGTGGGGCCCAGTACTTC CATARGAQYF
NA TRBJ1-2 TRBV7-9 many TGTGCCAGCAGCTCCCCCTTTTCAGCCCTCTATGGCTACACCTTC CASSSPFSALYGYTF
TRBD1 TRBJ1-6 TRBV27 NA TGTGCCAGCAGGCTCACAGGGGGTAATTCACCCCTCCACTTT CASRLTGGNSPLHF
TRBD2 TRBJ2-7 TRBV19 NA TGTGCCAGTAGTAGTAGCGGGGCCACCTACGAGCAGTACTTC CASSSSGATYEQYF
NA TRBJ1-1 TRBV9 many TGTGCCAGCAGCGTGACGGGGCAGAACACTGAAGCTTTCTTT CASSVTGQNTEAFF
NA TRBJ2-7 TRBV10-3 many TGTGCCATCAGGGGTGAGAATTACGAGCAGTACTTC CAIRGENYEQYF
NA TRBJ1-3 TRBV28 many TGTGCCAGCAGTTTTTATGGCGGACTCTCTGGAAACACCATATATTTT CASSFYGGLSGNTIYF
NA TRBJ1-5 TRBV4-3 NA TGCGCCAGCAGCCAAGATTGGACAGACCGCCAGCCCCAGCATTTT CASSQDWTDRQPQHF
TRBD1 TRBJ2-2 TRBV29-1 few TGCAGCGGGGACAGGGAGGACACCGGGGAGCTGTTTTTT CSGDREDTGELFF
NA TRBJ1-1 TRBV29-1 many TGCAGCGGTCACAGGAACGGAGACACTGAAGCTTTCTTT CSGHRNGDTEAFF
TRBD1 TRBJ2-7 TRBV28 NA TGTGCCAGCGAATGGACCCGGGACAGCCCGTACGACCAGTACTTC CASEWTRDSPYDQYF
TRBD2 TRBJ2-3 TRBV24-1 NA TGTGCCACCAGTGATCCGACTAGCGGGATTCTAGATACGCAGTATTTT CATSDPTSGILDTQYF
NA TRBJ2-3 TRBV11-2 many TGTGCCAGCAGCTTAGATCCTCCCTTTTCGGGCACGGATACGCAGTATTTT CASSLDPPFSGTDTQYF
NA TRBJ2-7 TRBV28 NA TGTGCCAGCAGTACTAGGCTGAGCGAGCAGTACTTC CASSTRLSEQYF
NA TRBJ1-3 TRBV30 few TGTGCCTGGACCCTCTATACCAGGACCAGAAACACCATATATTTT CAWTLYTRTRNTIYF
NA TRBJ1-2 TRBV20-1 many TGCAGTGCCCTTCTGGGCGGCGACTATGGCTACACCTTC CSALLGGDYGYTF